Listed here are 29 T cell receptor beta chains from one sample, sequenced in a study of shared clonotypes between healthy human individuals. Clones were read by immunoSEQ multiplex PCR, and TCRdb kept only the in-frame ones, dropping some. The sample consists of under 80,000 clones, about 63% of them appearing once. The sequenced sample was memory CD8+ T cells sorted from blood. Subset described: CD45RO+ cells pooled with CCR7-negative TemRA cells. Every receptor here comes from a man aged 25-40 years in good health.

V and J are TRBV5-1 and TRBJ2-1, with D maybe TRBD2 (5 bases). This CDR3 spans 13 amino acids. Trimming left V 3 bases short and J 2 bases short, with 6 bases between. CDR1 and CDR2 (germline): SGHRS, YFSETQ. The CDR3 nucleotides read TGCGCCAGCAGCTCCGGGACCTACAATGAGCAGTTCTTC. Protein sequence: CASSSGTYNEQFF.

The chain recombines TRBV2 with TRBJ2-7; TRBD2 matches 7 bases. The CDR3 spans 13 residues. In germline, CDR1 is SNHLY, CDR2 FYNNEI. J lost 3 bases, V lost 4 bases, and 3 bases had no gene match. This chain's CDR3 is CASSGLAVYEQYF. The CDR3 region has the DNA TGTGCCAGCAGTGGGCTAGCGGTCTACGAGCAGTACTTC.

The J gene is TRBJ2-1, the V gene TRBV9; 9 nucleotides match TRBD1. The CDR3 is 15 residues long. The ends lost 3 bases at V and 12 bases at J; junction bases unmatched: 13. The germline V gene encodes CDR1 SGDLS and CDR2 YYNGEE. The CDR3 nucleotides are TGTGCCAGCAGCGCTTCCCCGGGACAGGGAAACGGGCAGTTCTTC. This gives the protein CASSASPGQGNGQFF.

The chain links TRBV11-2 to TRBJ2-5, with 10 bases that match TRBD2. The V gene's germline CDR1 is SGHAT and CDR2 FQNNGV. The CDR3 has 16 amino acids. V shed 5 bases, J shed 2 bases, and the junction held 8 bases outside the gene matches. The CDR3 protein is CASSPWTSGSQETQYF. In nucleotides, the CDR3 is TGTGCCAGCAGCCCTTGGACTAGCGGTTCTCAAGAGACCCAGTACTTC.

The CDR3 sequence is CASSPLGGAVYGYTF. The CDR3 DNA reads as TGTGCCAGCAGTCCTCTAGGTGGGGCCGTTTATGGCTACACCTTC. This chain uses TRBV27 with TRBJ1-2; TRBD1 might be the D (5 bases). The germline V gene has CDR1 MNHEY and CDR2 SMNVEV (reference sequence). Trimming removed 5 bases at V and 5 bases at J, with 18 bases between. The CDR3 is made up of 15 amino acids.

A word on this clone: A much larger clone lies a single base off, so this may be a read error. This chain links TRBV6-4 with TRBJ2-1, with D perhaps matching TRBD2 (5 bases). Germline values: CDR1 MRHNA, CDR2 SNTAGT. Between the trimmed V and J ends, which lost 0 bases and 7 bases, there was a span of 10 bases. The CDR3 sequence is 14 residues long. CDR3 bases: TGTGCCAGCAGTGACTCGGGTGGGAGAAATGAGCAGTTCTTC. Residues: CASSDSGGRNEQFF.

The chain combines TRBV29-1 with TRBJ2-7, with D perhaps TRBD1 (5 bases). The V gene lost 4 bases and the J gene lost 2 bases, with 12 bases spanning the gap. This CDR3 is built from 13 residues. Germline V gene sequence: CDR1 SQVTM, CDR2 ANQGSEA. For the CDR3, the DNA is TGCAGCGTTGTCCTGGACATTACCTACGAGCAGTACTTC. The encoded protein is CSVVLDITYEQYF.

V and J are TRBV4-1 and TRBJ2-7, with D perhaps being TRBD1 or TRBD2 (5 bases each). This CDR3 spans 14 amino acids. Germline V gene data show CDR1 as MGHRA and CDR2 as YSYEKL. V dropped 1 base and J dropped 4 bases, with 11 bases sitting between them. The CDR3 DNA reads TGCGCCAGCAGCCAAGCTCAGGGAGAATACGAGCAGTACTTC. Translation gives CASSQAQGEYEQYF.

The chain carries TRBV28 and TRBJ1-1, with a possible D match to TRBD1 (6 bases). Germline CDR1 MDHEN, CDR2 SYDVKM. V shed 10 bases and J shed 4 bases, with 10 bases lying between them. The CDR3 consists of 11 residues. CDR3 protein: CATWGATEAFF. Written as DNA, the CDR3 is TGTGCCACCTGGGGGGCCACTGAAGCTTTCTTT.

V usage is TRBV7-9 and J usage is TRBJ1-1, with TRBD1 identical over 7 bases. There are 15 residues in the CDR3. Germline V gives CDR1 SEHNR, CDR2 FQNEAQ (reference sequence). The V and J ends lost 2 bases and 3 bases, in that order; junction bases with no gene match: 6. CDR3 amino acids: CASSLLQGKYTEAFF. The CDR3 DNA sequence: TGTGCCAGCAGCTTATTACAGGGGAAGTACACTGAAGCTTTCTTT. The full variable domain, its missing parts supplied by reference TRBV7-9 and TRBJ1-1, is DTGVSQNPRHKITKRGQNVTFRCDPISEHNRLYWYRQTLGQGPEFLTYFQNEAQLEKSRLLSDRFSAERPKGSFSTLEIQRTEQGDSAMYLCASSLLQGKYTEAFFGQGTRLTVV.

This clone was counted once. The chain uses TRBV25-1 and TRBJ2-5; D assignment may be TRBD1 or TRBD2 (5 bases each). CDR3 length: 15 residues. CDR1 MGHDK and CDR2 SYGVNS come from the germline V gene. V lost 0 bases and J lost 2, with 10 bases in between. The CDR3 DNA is TGTGCCAGCAGTGAATACTGGGGGATGCAAGAGACCCAGTACTTC. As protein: CASSEYWGMQETQYF. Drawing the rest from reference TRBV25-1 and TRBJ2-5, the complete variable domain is EADIYQTPRYLVIGTGKKITLECSQTMGHDKMYWYQQDPGMELHLIHYSYGVNSTEKGDLSSESTVSRIRTEHFPLTLESARPSHTSQYLCASSEYWGMQETQYFGPGTRLLVL.

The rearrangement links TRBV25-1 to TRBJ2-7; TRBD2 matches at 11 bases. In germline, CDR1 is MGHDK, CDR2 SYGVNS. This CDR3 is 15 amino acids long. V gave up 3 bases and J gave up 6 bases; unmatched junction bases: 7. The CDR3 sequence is CASSDGLAGPSEQYF. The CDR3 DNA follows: TGTGCCAGCAGTGATGGACTAGCGGGTCCCAGCGAGCAGTACTTC.

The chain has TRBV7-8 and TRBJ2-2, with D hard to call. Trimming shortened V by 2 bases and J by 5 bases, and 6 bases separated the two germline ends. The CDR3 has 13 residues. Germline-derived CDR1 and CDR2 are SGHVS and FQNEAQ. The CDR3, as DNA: TGTGCCAGCAGCTTAATCGGAACCGGGGAGCTGTTTTTT. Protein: CASSLIGTGELFF.

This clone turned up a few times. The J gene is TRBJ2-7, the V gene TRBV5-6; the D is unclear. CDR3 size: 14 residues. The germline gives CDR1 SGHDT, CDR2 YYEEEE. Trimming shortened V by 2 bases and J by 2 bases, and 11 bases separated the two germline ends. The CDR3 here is CASSFSGQTYEQYF. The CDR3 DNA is TGTGCCAGCAGCTTCTCAGGCCAGACCTACGAGCAGTACTTC.

CDR3 sequence: CSAQVWDRVSGANVLTF. The CDR3 nucleotides are TGCAGCGCTCAAGTGTGGGACAGGGTATCTGGGGCCAACGTCCTGACTTTC. The V call is TRBV29-1, the J call TRBJ2-6; 9 bases are a match to TRBD1. Losses at the gene ends were 7 bases for V and 1 base for J; bases not matched to a gene: 11. Germline V gene data show CDR1 as SQVTM and CDR2 as ANQGSEA. The CDR3 is made up of 17 amino acids. The full variable domain, in which reference TRBV29-1 and TRBJ2-6 provide the parts outside the CDR3, is SAVISQKPSRDICQRGTSLTIQCQVDSQVTMMFWYRQQPGQSLTLIATANQGSEATYESGFVIDKFPISRPNLTFSTLTVSNMSPEDSSIYLCSAQVWDRVSGANVLTFGAGSRLTVL.

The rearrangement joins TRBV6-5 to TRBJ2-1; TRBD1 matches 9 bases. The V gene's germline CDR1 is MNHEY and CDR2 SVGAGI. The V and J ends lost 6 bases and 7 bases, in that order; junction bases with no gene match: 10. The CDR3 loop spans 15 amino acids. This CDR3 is CASSSGTGRSNEQFF. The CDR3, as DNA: TGTGCCAGCAGCTCCGGGACAGGGAGATCTAATGAGCAGTTCTTC.

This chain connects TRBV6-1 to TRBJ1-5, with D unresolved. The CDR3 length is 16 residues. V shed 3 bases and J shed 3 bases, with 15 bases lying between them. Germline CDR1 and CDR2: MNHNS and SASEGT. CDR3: CASSELGSNINQPQHF. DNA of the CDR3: TGTGCCAGCAGTGAGCTAGGGAGCAATATCAATCAGCCCCAGCATTTT.

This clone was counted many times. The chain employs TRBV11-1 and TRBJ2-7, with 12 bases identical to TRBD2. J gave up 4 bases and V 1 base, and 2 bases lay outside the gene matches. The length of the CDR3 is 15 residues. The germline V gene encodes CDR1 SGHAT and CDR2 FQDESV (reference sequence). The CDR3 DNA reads TGTGCCAGCAGCTTAGGACTAGCGGGAGTTTACGAGCAGTACTTC. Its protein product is CASSLGLAGVYEQYF.

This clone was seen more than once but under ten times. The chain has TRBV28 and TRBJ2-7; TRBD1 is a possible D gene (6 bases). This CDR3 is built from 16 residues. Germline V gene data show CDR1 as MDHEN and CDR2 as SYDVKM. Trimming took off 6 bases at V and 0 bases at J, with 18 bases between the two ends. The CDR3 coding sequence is TGTGCCAGCAGGGGAGTAGACAGGCGAGGCTCCTACGAGCAGTACTTC. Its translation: CASRGVDRRGSYEQYF.

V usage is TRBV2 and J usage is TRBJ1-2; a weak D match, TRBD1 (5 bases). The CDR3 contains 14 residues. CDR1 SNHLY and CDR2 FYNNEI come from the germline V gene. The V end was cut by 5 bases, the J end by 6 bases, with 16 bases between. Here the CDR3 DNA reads TGTGCCAGCAGTTCAGCCGGGACTCGGGATGGCTACACCTTC. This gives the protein CASSSAGTRDGYTF.

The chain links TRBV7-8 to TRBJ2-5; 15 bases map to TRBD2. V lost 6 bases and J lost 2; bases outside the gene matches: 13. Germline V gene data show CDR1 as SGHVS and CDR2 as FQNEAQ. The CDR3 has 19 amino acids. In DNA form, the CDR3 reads TGTGCCAGCAGAAGACAGACCCCGGGACTAGCGGGAGGACAAGAGACCCAGTACTTC. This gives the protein CASRRQTPGLAGGQETQYF. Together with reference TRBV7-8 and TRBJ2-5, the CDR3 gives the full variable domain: GAGVSQSPRYKVAKRGQDVALRCDPISGHVSLFWYQQALGQGPEFLTYFQNEAQLDKSGLPSDRFFAERPEGSVSTLKIQRTQQEDSAVYLCASRRQTPGLAGGQETQYFGPGTRLLVL.

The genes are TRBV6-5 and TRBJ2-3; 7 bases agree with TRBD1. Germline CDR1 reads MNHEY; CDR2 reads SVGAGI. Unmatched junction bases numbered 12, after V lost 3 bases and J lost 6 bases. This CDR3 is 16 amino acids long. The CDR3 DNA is TGTGCCAGCAGTTATGAACAGGGGCAATCACAGGATACGCAGTATTTT. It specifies CASSYEQGQSQDTQYF.

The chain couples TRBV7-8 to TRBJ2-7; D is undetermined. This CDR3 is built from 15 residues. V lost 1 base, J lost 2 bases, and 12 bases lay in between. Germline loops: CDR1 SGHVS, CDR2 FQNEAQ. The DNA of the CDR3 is TGTGCCAGCAGCTTAGACCGCAGGTTCCCCTACGAGCAGTACTTC. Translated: CASSLDRRFPYEQYF.

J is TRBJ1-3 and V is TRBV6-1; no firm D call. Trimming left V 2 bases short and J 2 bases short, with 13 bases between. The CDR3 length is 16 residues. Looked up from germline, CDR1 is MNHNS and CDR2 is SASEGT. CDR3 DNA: TGTGCCAGCAGTGAATCAACCGGGTCGCCTGGAAACACCATATATTTT. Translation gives CASSESTGSPGNTIYF.

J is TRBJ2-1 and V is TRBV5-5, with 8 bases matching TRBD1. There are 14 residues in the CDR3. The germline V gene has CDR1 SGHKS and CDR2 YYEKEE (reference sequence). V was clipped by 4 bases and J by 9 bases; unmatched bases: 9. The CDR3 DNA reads TGTGCCAGCAGCACCTCCGGGACAGGTCTTGAGCAGTTCTTC. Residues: CASSTSGTGLEQFF.

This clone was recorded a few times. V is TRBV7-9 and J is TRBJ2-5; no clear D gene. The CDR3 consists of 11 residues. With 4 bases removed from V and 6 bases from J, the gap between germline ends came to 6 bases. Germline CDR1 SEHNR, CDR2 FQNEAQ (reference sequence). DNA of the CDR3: TGTGCCAGCAGCTCCGGAAAGACCCAGTACTTC. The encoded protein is CASSSGKTQYF.

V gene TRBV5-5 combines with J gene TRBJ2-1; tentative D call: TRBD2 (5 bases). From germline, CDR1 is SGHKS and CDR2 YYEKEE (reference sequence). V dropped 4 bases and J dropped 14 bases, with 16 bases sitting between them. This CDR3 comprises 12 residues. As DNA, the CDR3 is TGTGCCAGCAGCGTGGACTCAACCCAGGAGTTCTTC. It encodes CASSVDSTQEFF.

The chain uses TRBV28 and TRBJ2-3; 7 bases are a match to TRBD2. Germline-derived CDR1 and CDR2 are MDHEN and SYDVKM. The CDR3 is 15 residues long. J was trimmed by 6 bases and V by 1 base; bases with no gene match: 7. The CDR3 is CASSLLASGSDTQYF. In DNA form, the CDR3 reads TGTGCCAGCAGTTTATTGGCTAGCGGCTCCGATACGCAGTATTTT.

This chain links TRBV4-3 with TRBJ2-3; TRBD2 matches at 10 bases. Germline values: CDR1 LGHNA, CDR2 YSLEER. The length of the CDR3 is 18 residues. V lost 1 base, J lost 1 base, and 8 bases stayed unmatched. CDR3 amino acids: CASSQAYPGLAGTDTQYF. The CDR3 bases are TGCGCCAGCAGCCAAGCTTATCCAGGACTAGCGGGCACAGATACGCAGTATTTT.